The entry below describes one TCR beta chain. Its antigen is as yet unknown. The sample is drawn from a study of CD4 T cells in relation to SARS-CoV-2 and coronaviruses. Study-wide context: TCR beta CDR3s were sequenced after roughly ten-day antigen culture of PBMCs. Findings and limits, study-wide: About 65% of donors had memory CD4+ clonotypes crossrecognizing SARS-CoV-2 and common cold coronavirus spike. Crossreactive clones expanded significantly less to SARS-CoV-2 than monoreactive clones.

Generated by immunoSEQ multiplex PCR, the TCRdb table keeps only in-frame clones and is missing some. The repertoire has tens of thousands of clones, more than 60% of them found once; the top ten carry around 16%. Before the COVID-19 pandemic, during about 2011-2019, CD4+ T cells were taken from unexposed donors. The cells were cultured for approximately 10 days before CD4+ T cells were isolated. The V gene's germline CDR1 is LNHDA and CDR2 SQIVND (reference sequence). V dropped 4 bases and J dropped 1 base, with 10 bases sitting between them. This CDR3 is built from 14 residues. The sequence derives from a human donor in good health. The specimen sequenced was CD4+ T cells from PBMCs, cultured in vitro. This chain uses TRBV19 with TRBJ1-1, with TRBD1 as a possible D gene (5 bases). DNA of the CDR3: TGTGCCAGTAGTACGGCCGACAGGAACACTGAAGCTTTCTTT. Residues: CASSTADRNTEAFF.